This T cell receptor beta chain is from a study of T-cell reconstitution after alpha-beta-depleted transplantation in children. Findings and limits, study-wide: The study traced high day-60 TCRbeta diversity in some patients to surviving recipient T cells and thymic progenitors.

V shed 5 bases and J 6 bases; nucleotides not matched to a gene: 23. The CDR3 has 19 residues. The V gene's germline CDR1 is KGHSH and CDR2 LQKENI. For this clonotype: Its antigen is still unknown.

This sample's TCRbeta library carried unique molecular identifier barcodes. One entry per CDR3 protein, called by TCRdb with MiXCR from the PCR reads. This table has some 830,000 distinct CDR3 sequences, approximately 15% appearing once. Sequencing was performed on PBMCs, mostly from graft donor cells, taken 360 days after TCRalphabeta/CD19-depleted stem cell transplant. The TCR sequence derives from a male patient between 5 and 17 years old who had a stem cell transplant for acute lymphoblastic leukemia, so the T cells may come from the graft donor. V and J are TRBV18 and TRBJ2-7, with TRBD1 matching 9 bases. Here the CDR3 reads CASSIISIPGGTGFFEQYF. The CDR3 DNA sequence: TGTGCCAGCTCAATTATATCCATCCCCGGCGGGACAGGGTTCTTCGAGCAGTACTTC.